The 27 T cell receptor beta chains reported below all come from one sample, sequenced in a study of shared clonotypes between healthy human individuals. Only CD45RO-negative cells positively selected for CCR7 counted as naive CD8 cells, so terminally differentiated effector memory CD45RA+ cells were excluded. Assay: immunoSEQ multiplex PCR; the TCRdb copy retains only in-frame clones and omits some. This table has around 1.9 million clones, over 85% appearing once. Sequencing input: naive CD8+ T cells from PBMCs. The receptors were sampled from a man between 18 and 35 years old in good health. Some clones in this sample may be carry-over from other donors' samples.

This sequence joins TRBV27 and TRBJ2-7; D tentatively reads TRBD1 or TRBD2 (6 bases each). Per the germline V gene, CDR1 is MNHEY and CDR2 is SMNVEV (reference sequence). V was cut by 5 bases and J by 0 bases, with 14 bases left in between. This CDR3 is built from 15 residues. CDR3 region: CASSHTGAHSYEQYF. Written as DNA, the CDR3 is TGTGCCAGCAGTCATACGGGGGCCCACTCCTACGAGCAGTACTTC.

This chain joins TRBV4-1 and TRBJ1-3; D remains ambiguous. V lost 3 bases and J lost 0, with 12 bases in between. This CDR3 has 16 amino acids. Germline V gene sequence: CDR1 MGHRA, CDR2 YSYEKL. The CDR3 sequence: CASSQLTRASGNTIYF. The CDR3, as DNA: TGCGCCAGCAGCCAGCTGACTCGAGCCTCTGGAAACACCATATATTTT.

The chain is built from TRBV11-2 and TRBJ2-7, with TRBD2 matching over 14 bases. The CDR3 contains 17 residues. Trimming at V came to 4 bases and at J to 3 bases, leaving 8 bases not matched to a gene. CDR1 is SGHAT and CDR2 is FQNNGV in the germline V gene. CDR3 sequence reads: CASSYRGLAGVIYEQYF. The CDR3 DNA reads as TGTGCCAGCAGCTATCGGGGACTAGCGGGAGTAATCTACGAGCAGTACTTC.

V gene TRBV11-3 combines with J gene TRBJ2-5; the D is unclear. The CDR3 consists of 15 residues. Germline V CDR1 and CDR2: SGHNT, YENEEA. Trimming took off 1 base at V and 2 bases at J, with 11 bases between the two ends. The CDR3 is CASSLGNRRQETQYF. DNA of the CDR3: TGTGCCAGCAGCTTAGGTAACAGAAGACAAGAGACCCAGTACTTC.

The V gene is TRBV27, the J gene TRBJ2-7; D possibly corresponds to TRBD1 (6 bases). The CDR3 sequence is 15 residues long. V lost 5 bases to trimming and J lost 6 bases, with 20 bases between them. From germline, CDR1 is MNHEY and CDR2 SMNVEV (reference sequence). This CDR3 is CASSPRGWGTGEQYF. Written as DNA, the CDR3 is TGTGCCAGCAGTCCCAGGGGTTGGGGGACCGGCGAGCAGTACTTC.

The chain uses TRBV4-3 and TRBJ2-1, with TRBD2 identical over 12 bases. The trim removed 2 bases at V and 2 bases at J, leaving 4 bases unmatched. Germline CDR1 and CDR2: LGHNA and YSLEER. The CDR3 extends over 17 amino acids. CDR3: CASSQHLAGGPYNEQFF. CDR3 DNA: TGCGCCAGCAGCCAACATCTAGCGGGAGGGCCCTACAATGAGCAGTTCTTC.

The rearrangement links TRBV27 to TRBJ1-3; tentative D call: TRBD1 (5 bases). V was shortened by 6 bases and J by 2 bases, with 23 bases between the two germline ends. From germline, CDR1 is MNHEY and CDR2 SMNVEV (reference sequence). This CDR3 has 18 amino acids. CDR3 in DNA: TGTGCCAGCAGCCCACCTGGGGCCCAAGAGGCAACTGGAAACACCATATATTTT. Translation gives CASSPPGAQEATGNTIYF.

This chain joins TRBV11-2 and TRBJ2-3; 12 bases are shared with TRBD2. V lost 2 bases to trimming and J lost 5 bases; unmatched junction nucleotides: 8. Germline CDR1 SGHAT, CDR2 FQNNGV. The CDR3 contains 17 residues. For the CDR3, the DNA is TGTGCCAGCAGCTTACCCCGACTAGCGGGAGCGGAAGATACGCAGTATTTT. Protein product: CASSLPRLAGAEDTQYF.

This chain joins TRBV2 and TRBJ2-6, with 7 nucleotides matching TRBD1. The CDR3 has 19 amino acids. Germline assignment: CDR1 SNHLY and CDR2 FYNNEI. The ends lost 7 bases at V and 1 base at J; junction bases unmatched: 16. The DNA of the CDR3 is TGTGCCAGCAACGACCCGACAGGGTGGTTTGGATCTGGGGCCAACGTCCTGACTTTC. Translation: CASNDPTGWFGSGANVLTF.

The chain uses TRBV6-6 and TRBJ2-5; either TRBD1 or TRBD2 may fit D (5 bases each). This CDR3 is built from 14 residues. From germline, CDR1 is MNHNY and CDR2 SVGAGI (reference sequence). V was trimmed by 2 bases and J by 4 bases, leaving 11 bases between them. CDR3 residues: CASSYTRGRETQYF. The DNA of the CDR3 is TGTGCCAGCAGTTACACACGGGGCCGAGAGACCCAGTACTTC.

The CDR3 region is CASSYSGVKETQYF. CDR3 nucleotide sequence: TGTGCCAGCAGTTACTCAGGAGTAAAAGAGACCCAGTACTTC. The rearrangement links TRBV6-5 to TRBJ2-5; D uncertain. In germline, CDR1 is MNHEY, CDR2 SVGAGI. V was cut by 0 bases and J by 3 bases, with 8 bases left in between. This CDR3 comprises 14 residues.

The V and J genes are TRBV27 and TRBJ2-7; no firm D call. V dropped 3 bases and J dropped 5 bases, with 17 bases sitting between them. CDR3 size: 15 residues. Germline V gene sequence: CDR1 MNHEY, CDR2 SMNVEV (reference sequence). The CDR3 bases are TGTGCCAGCAGTTTTCGGCCCCCTATTGAACACGAGCAGTACTTC. Protein product: CASSFRPPIEHEQYF.

The chain couples TRBV28 to TRBJ2-7; D perhaps matches TRBD2 (6 bases). The CDR3 loop spans 15 amino acids. Trimming pared 3 bases from V and 0 bases from J, leaving 12 bases between. Germline CDR1 and CDR2: MDHEN and SYDVKM. CDR3 amino acids: CASSFSRDPSYEQYF. As DNA, the CDR3 is TGTGCCAGCAGTTTCTCGCGGGACCCCTCCTACGAGCAGTACTTC.

The V gene is TRBV2, the J gene TRBJ2-1, with TRBD2 matching over 12 bases. With 7 bases clipped from V and 0 bases from J, the junction kept 7 bases outside the gene matches. Germline CDR1 is SNHLY and CDR2 is FYNNEI. This CDR3 has 17 amino acids. This CDR3 is CASKEASGRVSYNEQFF. As DNA, the CDR3 is TGTGCCAGCAAAGAGGCTAGCGGGAGGGTCTCCTACAATGAGCAGTTCTTC.

The chain carries TRBV7-9 and TRBJ2-4; no clear D. The V end was cut by 3 bases, the J end by 0 bases, with 12 bases between. The CDR3 length is 16 residues. In germline, CDR1 is SEHNR, CDR2 FQNEAQ (reference sequence). DNA of the CDR3: TGTGCCAGCAGCTTGAACGACGAACTAGCCAAAAACATTCAGTACTTC. Its translation is CASSLNDELAKNIQYF.

The V gene is TRBV27, the J gene TRBJ2-1; no firm D call. Germline lookup yields CDR1 MNHEY and CDR2 SMNVEV (reference sequence). V was pared by 4 bases and J by 9 bases, with 7 bases between. There are 11 residues in the CDR3. The CDR3 nucleotides are TGTGCCAGCAGTTATGGCGGTGAGCAGTTCTTC. Translating it yields CASSYGGEQFF.

This clone was seen once. The J gene is TRBJ2-7, the V gene TRBV10-1, with D possibly matching TRBD2 (5 bases). CDR3 size: 13 residues. CDR1 and CDR2 from the germline V gene are WNHNN and SYGVQD (reference sequence). Trimming removed 4 bases at V and 6 bases at J, with 13 bases between. CDR3: CASSVVVEGEQYF. The CDR3 region has the DNA TGCGCCAGCAGTGTGGTTGTTGAGGGCGAGCAGTACTTC.

The chain links TRBV5-1 to TRBJ2-6; 8 nucleotides line up with TRBD1. J was trimmed by 2 bases and V by 3 bases; bases with no gene match: 4. CDR3 length: 16 amino acids. Germline V gene sequence: CDR1 SGHRS, CDR2 YFSETQ. The CDR3 coding sequence is TGCGCCAGCAGCTATAACAGGGGGGCTGGGGCCAACGTCCTGACTTTC. It is translated as CASSYNRGAGANVLTF.

CDR3 nucleotides: TGCGCCAGCAGCGCAGGGGCTAGGGATGAAGCTTTCTTT. Its protein is CASSAGARDEAFF. The chain couples TRBV5-1 to TRBJ1-1, with a possible D match to TRBD1 (6 bases). The germline gives CDR1 SGHRS, CDR2 YFSETQ. V lost 4 bases, J lost 7 bases, and 14 bases lay in between. This CDR3 has 13 residues. Full variable domain (remainder filled in from reference TRBV5-1 and TRBJ1-1): KAGVTQTPRYLIKTRGQQVTLSCSPISGHRSVSWYQQTPGQGLQFLFEYFSETQRNKGNFPGRFSGRQFSNSRSEMNVSTLELGDSALYLCASSAGARDEAFFGQGTRLTVV.

The chain is built from TRBV27 and TRBJ2-4, with 9 positions matching TRBD2. The CDR3 sequence is 16 residues long. After removal of 5 bases from V and 4 bases from J, the junction contained 9 bases not matched to a gene. Germline CDR1 and CDR2: MNHEY and SMNVEV (reference sequence). CDR3 bases: TGTGCCAGCAGTCCCGATCTAGCGGGACATAAAAACATTCAGTACTTC. This gives the protein CASSPDLAGHKNIQYF.

As to this clone: One end of the junction does not line up with germline, which may come from a read error. Within the sample, other DNA sequences also encode this same CDR3. The V call is TRBV2, the J call TRBJ1-4, with TRBD1 matching 9 bases. The CDR3 has 15 amino acids. CDR1 and CDR2 from the germline V gene are SNHLY and FYNNEI. The CDR3 DNA reads as TGTGCCAGCAGCGAAGTGGGACAGGGAGGTGAAAAACTGTTTTTT. Protein: CASSEVGQGGEKLFF.

J is TRBJ1-2 and V is TRBV7-9; D gene unclear. CDR3 length: 17 amino acids. V lost 1 base and J lost 4, with 19 bases in between. Per the germline V gene, CDR1 is SEHNR and CDR2 is FQNEAQ (reference sequence). CDR3: CASSLEEAGVSAYGYTF. The CDR3 coding sequence is TGTGCCAGCAGCTTAGAGGAGGCTGGGGTATCGGCCTATGGCTACACCTTC.

About this clone: The identical CDR3 is also encoded by other nucleotide sequences in the sample. The chain couples TRBV19 to TRBJ2-1, with D perhaps matching TRBD2 (6 bases). Looked up from germline, CDR1 is LNHDA and CDR2 is SQIVND (reference sequence). V was cut by 3 bases and J by 3 bases, with 9 bases left in between. This CDR3 has 14 amino acids. CDR3 nucleotide sequence: TGTGCCAGTAGTATCGGCGGGGACTACAATGAGCAGTTCTTC. Its protein is CASSIGGDYNEQFF.

The V call is TRBV19, the J call TRBJ2-5; 11 nucleotides align to TRBD2. This CDR3 contains 15 residues. The junction had 2 bases not matched to a gene; V was cut back by 4 bases and J by 1 base. CDR1 and CDR2 from the germline V gene are LNHDA and SQIVND (reference sequence). DNA for the CDR3: TGTGCCAGTAGTACTAGCGGGAGGCCCCAAGAGACCCAGTACTTC. Amino acid sequence: CASSTSGRPQETQYF. The full variable domain, in which reference TRBV19 and TRBJ2-5 provide the parts outside the CDR3, is DGGITQSPKYLFRKEGQNVTLSCEQNLNHDAMYWYRQDPGQGLRLIYYSQIVNDFQKGDIAEGYSVSREKKESFPLTVTSAQKNPTAFYLCASSTSGRPQETQYFGPGTRLLVL.

This clone was picked up one time. V gene TRBV28 combines with J gene TRBJ1-2, with unresolved D. Trimming shortened V by 6 bases and J by 3 bases, and 11 bases separated the two germline ends. The germline V gene encodes CDR1 MDHEN and CDR2 SYDVKM. The CDR3 covers 13 residues. This chain's CDR3 is CASRPPTDYGYTF. CDR3 in DNA: TGTGCCAGCAGACCACCCACTGACTATGGCTACACCTTC.

The V and J genes are TRBV10-3 and TRBJ2-7; possible D gene TRBD2, 5 bases. This CDR3 is 14 amino acids long. The V gene's germline CDR1 is ENHRY and CDR2 SYGVKD. With 6 bases removed from V and 0 bases from J, the gap between germline ends came to 12 bases. The CDR3, as DNA: TGTGCCATCAGACAAGACGGGAACTCCTACGAGCAGTACTTC. As protein: CAIRQDGNSYEQYF.

The chain is built from TRBV6-5 and TRBJ2-1; D is unresolved. The V end was cut by 6 bases, the J end by 3 bases, with 9 bases between. The germline CDR1 and CDR2 sequences are MNHEY and SVGAGI. The CDR3 loop spans 13 amino acids. The CDR3 sequence is CASRSGLYNEQFF. For the CDR3, the DNA is TGTGCCAGCAGATCCGGGCTCTACAATGAGCAGTTCTTC.